The 21 T cell receptor beta chains below all came from one sample that was sequenced in a study of cytomegalovirus exposure and HLA in healthy donors. Profiled with immunoSEQ multiplex PCR; TCRdb holds only in-frame clones, not every one. Of about 220,000 clones listed, roughly 88% were seen once; the top ten hold around 3%. What was sequenced was PBMCs. These receptors all stem from a woman under 30 in good health and CMV-seronegative.

The V and J genes are TRBV6-5 and TRBJ2-7; the D is unclear. Germline V gene lookup returns CDR1 MNHEY and CDR2 SVGAGI. The CDR3 runs to 14 residues. V lost 2 bases and J lost 2, with 10 bases in between. CDR3: CASSYTNPAYEQYF. CDR3 nucleotides: TGTGCCAGCAGTTACACAAACCCCGCCTACGAGCAGTACTTC.

The rearrangement joins TRBV9 to TRBJ2-1; possibly TRBD1 for D (8 bases). V lost 3 bases and J lost 4, with 14 bases in between. The CDR3 contains 15 residues. The V gene's germline CDR1 is SGDLS and CDR2 YYNGEE. Written as DNA, the CDR3 is TGTGCCAGCAGCGCTACAGGGGGGGAATACAATGAGCAGTTCTTC. It is translated as CASSATGGEYNEQFF.

The V gene is TRBV27, the J gene TRBJ2-2; 8 bases align to TRBD1. After removal of 5 bases from V and 2 bases from J, the junction contained 4 bases not matched to a gene. The CDR3 runs 15 residues. CDR1 is MNHEY and CDR2 is SMNVEV in the germline V gene (reference sequence). The chain's CDR3 is CASSLGQGNTGELFF. The CDR3 DNA sequence: TGTGCCAGCAGTCTAGGACAGGGAAACACCGGGGAGCTGTTTTTT.

This chain uses TRBV6-1 with TRBJ1-2, with D possibly matching TRBD1 (5 bases). The CDR3 loop spans 12 amino acids. Trimming took off 5 bases at V and 8 bases at J, with 12 bases between the two ends. Per the germline V gene, CDR1 is MNHNS and CDR2 is SASEGT. Here the CDR3 reads CASSPDSRGYTF. CDR3 sequence (DNA): TGTGCCAGCAGTCCAGACAGTCGGGGCTACACCTTC.

The chain employs TRBV5-6 and TRBJ2-7; D is uncertain. CDR3 length: 13 residues. Trimming took 5 bases from V and 2 from J, leaving 11 bases between them. Looked up from germline, CDR1 is SGHDT and CDR2 is YYEEEE. The CDR3 here is CASSTQVAYEQYF. As DNA, the CDR3 is TGTGCCAGCAGTACTCAGGTAGCCTACGAGCAGTACTTC.

The chain carries TRBV10-3 and TRBJ2-7; D might be TRBD1 (5 bases). Germline loops: CDR1 ENHRY, CDR2 SYGVKD. This CDR3 is 14 amino acids long. The ends were cut back, 0 bases at V and 3 bases at J, with 9 bases in the middle. The CDR3 nucleotides read TGTGCCATCAGTGAGTCGACAGACCGCTACGAGCAGTACTTC. Protein product: CAISESTDRYEQYF.

The V and J genes are TRBV5-1 and TRBJ1-3; 11 nucleotides match TRBD1. The trim removed 4 bases at V and 6 bases at J, leaving 3 bases unmatched. Germline V gene sequence: CDR1 SGHRS, CDR2 YFSETQ. This CDR3 is 14 amino acids long. CDR3 loop: CASSNGQGANTIYF. The CDR3 DNA sequence: TGCGCCAGCAGCAACGGACAGGGGGCAAACACCATATATTTT.

This chain links TRBV10-2 with TRBJ2-7, with 8 nucleotides matching TRBD2. Germline CDR1 WSHSY, CDR2 SAAADI. V trimming: 6 bases; J trimming: 2 bases; junction bases outside the gene matches: 15. The CDR3 runs to 17 residues. The CDR3 spells CASSRTSRPPWAYEQYF. The CDR3 nucleotides read TGCGCCAGCAGCAGGACTAGCCGCCCTCCTTGGGCCTACGAGCAGTACTTC.

This sequence joins TRBV6-1 and TRBJ2-5, with D perhaps matching TRBD1 (5 bases). This CDR3 comprises 14 residues. Trimming shortened V by 3 bases and J by 3 bases, and 11 bases separated the two germline ends. Germline V gene data show CDR1 as MNHNS and CDR2 as SASEGT. The CDR3 DNA is TGTGCCAGCAGTGAGGGTGTAGGGGAAGAGACCCAGTACTTC. Protein sequence: CASSEGVGEETQYF.

This chain connects TRBV5-1 to TRBJ2-1, with D perhaps matching TRBD2 (6 bases). The CDR3 extends over 16 amino acids. Germline lookup yields CDR1 SGHRS and CDR2 YFSETQ. Between the trimmed V and J ends, which lost 2 bases and 6 bases, there was a span of 18 bases. The chain's CDR3 is CASSLNSGTGLNEQFF. The CDR3 DNA reads as TGCGCCAGCAGCTTAAATAGCGGAACGGGTCTCAATGAGCAGTTCTTC.

This chain uses TRBV27 with TRBJ2-2; 8 bases line up with TRBD2. The germline V gene has CDR1 MNHEY and CDR2 SMNVEV (reference sequence). V dropped 6 bases and J dropped 1; count of bases not matched to a gene: 1. The CDR3 has 14 residues. CDR3 DNA: TGTGCCAGCAGAAGCGGGAGGAACACCGGGGAGCTGTTTTTT. It translates to CASRSGRNTGELFF.

This chain links TRBV28 with TRBJ2-3; 7 bases fit TRBD2. There are 15 residues in the CDR3. Germline trimming cut 2 bases from V and 1 base from J; bases unmatched to any gene: 3. Germline CDR1 MDHEN, CDR2 SYDVKM. This chain's CDR3 is CASSLGRARTDTQYF. CDR3 DNA sequence: TGTGCCAGCAGTTTAGGGAGGGCCCGCACAGATACGCAGTATTTT.

The chain combines TRBV28 with TRBJ2-1; 7 bases align to TRBD2. The V and J ends lost 2 bases and 6 bases, in that order; junction bases with no gene match: 10. Germline loops: CDR1 MDHEN, CDR2 SYDVKM. This CDR3 comprises 16 residues. CDR3 sequence (DNA): TGTGCCAGCAGTTTACGGGCAGCGGGAACACGCAATGAGCAGTTCTTC. Translating it yields CASSLRAAGTRNEQFF.

The chain carries TRBV7-2 and TRBJ2-2, with D tentatively TRBD1 (6 bases). This CDR3 is built from 17 residues. V lost 4 bases to trimming and J lost 0 bases, with 15 bases between them. From germline, CDR1 is SGHTA and CDR2 FQGNSA. The chain's CDR3 is CASSSQGPLANTGELFF. CDR3 nucleotide sequence: TGTGCCAGCAGCTCTCAGGGGCCCCTCGCGAACACCGGGGAGCTGTTTTTT.

The chain has TRBV6-4 and TRBJ2-5, with 9 bases aligning to TRBD1. CDR1 and CDR2 from the germline V gene are MRHNA and SNTAGT. Germline trimming cut 5 bases from V and 5 bases from J; bases unmatched to any gene: 6. This CDR3 is built from 14 residues. The CDR3 here is CASSPGTGSETQYF. The CDR3 DNA is TGTGCCAGCAGTCCCGGGACAGGGAGTGAGACCCAGTACTTC.

This chain joins TRBV5-1 and TRBJ2-1; D gene uncertain. Germline V gene data show CDR1 as SGHRS and CDR2 as YFSETQ. There are 15 residues in the CDR3. V gave up 6 bases and J gave up 3 bases, with 16 bases separating them. CDR3 sequence: CASIKEPEIYNEQFF. As DNA, the CDR3 is TGCGCCAGCATCAAAGAGCCGGAGATCTACAATGAGCAGTTCTTC.

The J gene is TRBJ1-1, the V gene TRBV21-1; the table's D call TRBD1 went unverified against the DNA. TRBV21-1 is an annotated pseudogene. The CDR3 has 17 residues. The CDR3 protein is CASSKASGQGTGTEAFF. In nucleotides, the CDR3 is TGTGCCAGCAGCAAAGCGAGTGGCCAGGGTACGGGTACTGAAGCTTTCTTT.

This chain joins TRBV5-4 and TRBJ1-5; 9 positions agree with TRBD1. V lost 2 bases and J lost 1; bases outside the gene matches: 7. Germline V gene sequence: CDR1 SGHNT, CDR2 YYREEE (reference sequence). The CDR3 spans 17 residues. The CDR3 region has the DNA TGTGCCAGCAGCTTCGGGACAGGGAGATTAAGCAATCAGCCCCAGCATTTT. Encoded protein: CASSFGTGRLSNQPQHF.

The DNA for the CDR3 is TGTGCCAGTAGTATGATTTCGGGTCCCCAGCCCCAGCATTTT. Translation gives CASSMISGPQPQHF. The chain combines TRBV19 with TRBJ1-5, with no clear D. The CDR3 has 14 residues. The germline V gene encodes CDR1 LNHDA and CDR2 SQIVND (reference sequence). Trimming took off 3 bases at V and 7 bases at J, with 13 bases between the two ends.

The V gene is TRBV5-4, the J gene TRBJ2-7; TRBD2 aligns across 8 bases. The CDR3 has 14 amino acids. Germline trimming cut 4 bases from V and 0 bases from J; bases unmatched to any gene: 3. From germline, CDR1 is SGHNT and CDR2 YYREEE (reference sequence). The CDR3 DNA reads as TGTGCCAGCAGCCTCAGCGGGAGCTCCTACGAGCAGTACTTC. It is translated as CASSLSGSSYEQYF.

This clone has just one count. The CDR3 loop reads CASSLEGPSGNTGELFF. Here the CDR3 DNA reads TGCGCCAGCAGCTTGGAAGGGCCTAGCGGGAACACCGGGGAGCTGTTTTTT. This chain uses TRBV5-1 with TRBJ2-2; 7 bases are shared with TRBD2. Per germline, CDR1 SGHRS and CDR2 YFSETQ. Unmatched junction bases numbered 6, after V lost 0 bases and J lost 1 base. CDR3 size: 17 residues.